This TCR beta chain was sequenced in a study of Graves' ophthalmopathy and Graves' hyperthyroidism. Remarks on this clonotype: Since a much larger clone is just one base distant, this may be a read error.

RNA transcripts yielded amplified TCR beta CDR3 regions. HTBI primers served in a first-round RT-PCR, which a second-round multiplex PCR followed. TCRdb re-analysed the multiplex PCR reads in MiXCR, keeping a single row per CDR3 protein. This repertoire shows approximately 1.2 million distinct CDR3 sequences, less than 45% found once; its top ten account for over 8.5%. CDR1 and CDR2 (germline): SGDLS, YYNGEE. The CDR3 sequence is 17 residues long. V was clipped by 4 bases and J by 0 bases, with 17 bases between them. The sequenced sample was peripheral blood or thyroid tissue (not recorded which). The receptor's source is an adult man with Graves' hyperthyroidism. This chain joins TRBV9 and TRBJ1-3, with D hard to call. In DNA form, the CDR3 reads TGTGCCAGCAGCCCCCAACCGGGAACGAGCTCTGGAAACACCATATATTTT. Protein: CASSPQPGTSSGNTIYF.